A selection of T cell receptor beta chains follows, all from one sample in a study of blood T cell repertoires in COVID-19. Generated by immunoSEQ multiplex PCR, the TCRdb table keeps only in-frame clones and is missing some. The repertoire holds 170,000 or so clones, with roughly 90% as singletons. Sequencing was performed on PBMCs or T cells enriched from blood (not recorded which). The receptors were gathered from a woman aged 45-65 years who had recovered from COVID-19. CDR3s include the opening cysteine and the closing phenylalanine or tryptophan. Each record gives: clone size, J gene, D gene, V gene, CDR3 protein, CDR3 DNA. D genes are given only for firm matches. Clone sizes are given selectively: once, few, many, or a class where the clone is expanded.

.	TRBJ1-4	TRBD1	TRBV9	CASSVGTGQKLFF	TGTGCCAGCAGCGTAGGGACAGGGCAAAAACTGTTTTTT
.	TRBJ2-6	.	TRBV24-1	CATSDTPPATGSGANVLTF	TGTGCCACCAGTGATACCCCCCCCGCGACAGGCTCTGGGGCCAACGTCCTGACTTTC
.	TRBJ2-2	.	TRBV30	CARVRNSNTGELFF	TGTGCCAGGGTGAGGAACTCGAACACCGGGGAGCTGTTTTTT
once	TRBJ2-2	TRBD2	TRBV2	CASKASGSAGELFF	TGTGCCAGCAAGGCTAGCGGGAGCGCCGGGGAGCTGTTTTTT
.	TRBJ2-4	TRBD2	TRBV4-1	CASSQDGAGGTKNIQYF	TGCGCCAGCAGCCAAGATGGAGCGGGAGGGACCAAAAACATTCAGTACTTC
once	TRBJ2-2	TRBD2	TRBV19	CASSIERLAGGSNTGELFF	TGTGCCAGTAGTATTGAAAGACTAGCGGGAGGGTCGAACACCGGGGAGCTGTTTTTT
.	TRBJ2-2	.	TRBV28	CASQQGLTGELFF	TGTGCCAGCCAACAGGGTTTAACCGGGGAGCTGTTTTTT
.	TRBJ1-1	.	TRBV5-1	CASSLAVLPNTEAFF	TGCGCCAGCAGCCTCGCGGTTCTCCCGAACACTGAAGCTTTCTTT
.	TRBJ2-5	.	TRBV3-1/TRBV3-2	CASSQGRGTQYF	TGTGCCAGCAGCCAAGGCAGGGGGACCCAGTACTTC
.	TRBJ2-4	.	TRBV23-1	CASRTKENIQYF	TGCGCCAGCAGAACAAAGGAGAACATTCAGTACTTC
.	TRBJ2-5	.	TRBV2	CASSVRRLETQYF	TGTGCCAGCAGTGTAAGGCGGCTGGAGACCCAGTACTTC
once	TRBJ2-7	.	TRBV14	CASSPQGFNEQYF	TGTGCCAGCAGTCCACAGGGATTTAACGAGCAGTACTTC
.	TRBJ1-6	TRBD1	TRBV2	CASRFTDRENSPLHF	TGTGCCAGCAGATTCACCGACAGGGAAAATTCACCCCTCCACTTT
.	TRBJ1-1	.	TRBV12-3/TRBV12-4	CASSFTGDTEAFF	TGTGCCAGCAGTTTTACGGGGGACACTGAAGCTTTCTTT
.	TRBJ1-3	.	TRBV12-5	CASGSSSGNTIYF	TGTGCTAGTGGCTCGTCCTCTGGAAACACCATATATTTT
.	TRBJ1-6	TRBD1	TRBV6-6	CASSYGDRASPLHF	TGTGCCAGCAGTTACGGGGACAGGGCTTCACCCCTCCACTTT
few	TRBJ1-1	.	TRBV7-8	CASSLDGPIYTEAFF	TGTGCCAGCAGCTTAGATGGGCCGATTTACACTGAAGCTTTCTTT
.	TRBJ2-2	TRBD2	TRBV28	CASSYGLAGNTGELFF	TGTGCCAGCAGTTATGGACTAGCGGGAAACACCGGGGAGCTGTTTTTT
once	TRBJ1-5	.	TRBV28	CASSIRNQPQHF	TGTGCCAGCAGCATTAGAAACCAGCCCCAGCATTTT
.	TRBJ2-7	TRBD2	TRBV6-1	CASSEASGGTYEQYF	TGTGCCAGCAGTGAAGCTAGCGGGGGGACCTACGAGCAGTACTTC
few	TRBJ2-2	TRBD2	TRBV27	CASSPRTSGRVNTGELFF	TGTGCCAGCAGTCCCAGGACTAGCGGGAGGGTAAACACCGGGGAGCTGTTTTTT
.	TRBJ1-2	.	TRBV5-1	CASSYGGGEGYTF	TGCGCCAGCAGCTATGGGGGGGGCGAGGGCTACACCTTC
.	TRBJ1-2	.	TRBV19	CASSSQGDYGYTF	TGTGCCAGTAGTTCTCAGGGTGACTATGGCTACACCTTC
.	TRBJ1-2	.	TRBV6-1	CASSEPNRVAYGYTF	TGTGCCAGCAGTGAACCGAACAGGGTAGCCTATGGCTACACCTTC
once	TRBJ1-1	.	TRBV3-1/TRBV3-2	CASSWSNRENTEAFF	TGTGCCAGCAGCTGGTCTAACAGGGAAAACACTGAAGCTTTCTTT
.	TRBJ2-1	.	TRBV2	CASRRVAVEQFF	TGTGCCAGCAGAAGGGTAGCGGTTGAGCAGTTCTTC
once	TRBJ2-7	TRBD2	TRBV7-9	CASSRGLAGPYEQYF	TGTGCCAGCAGCCGGGGACTAGCGGGTCCCTACGAGCAGTACTTC
.	TRBJ1-4	.	TRBV28	CASSLGGTNEKLFF	TGTGCCAGCAGCCTCGGAGGGACTAATGAAAAACTGTTTTTT
.	TRBJ1-1	TRBD1	TRBV2	CASSGTGNANTEAFF	TGTGCCAGCAGCGGGACAGGGAACGCGAACACTGAAGCTTTCTTT
.	TRBJ2-7	TRBD2	TRBV6-5	CASRGTGGEQYF	TGTGCCAGCAGGGGGACGGGGGGCGAGCAGTACTTC
once	TRBJ1-1	.	TRBV5-5	CASSLDWLNTEAFF	TGTGCCAGCAGCTTGGATTGGCTGAACACTGAAGCTTTCTTT
.	TRBJ2-1	.	TRBV3-1/TRBV3-2	CASSTLEYNEQFF	TGTGCCAGCAGCACTCTAGAGTACAATGAGCAGTTCTTC
.	TRBJ2-3	TRBD1	TRBV7-2	CASSPAKWQGASDTQYF	TGTGCCAGCAGCCCAGCTAAGTGGCAGGGGGCATCAGATACGCAGTATTTT